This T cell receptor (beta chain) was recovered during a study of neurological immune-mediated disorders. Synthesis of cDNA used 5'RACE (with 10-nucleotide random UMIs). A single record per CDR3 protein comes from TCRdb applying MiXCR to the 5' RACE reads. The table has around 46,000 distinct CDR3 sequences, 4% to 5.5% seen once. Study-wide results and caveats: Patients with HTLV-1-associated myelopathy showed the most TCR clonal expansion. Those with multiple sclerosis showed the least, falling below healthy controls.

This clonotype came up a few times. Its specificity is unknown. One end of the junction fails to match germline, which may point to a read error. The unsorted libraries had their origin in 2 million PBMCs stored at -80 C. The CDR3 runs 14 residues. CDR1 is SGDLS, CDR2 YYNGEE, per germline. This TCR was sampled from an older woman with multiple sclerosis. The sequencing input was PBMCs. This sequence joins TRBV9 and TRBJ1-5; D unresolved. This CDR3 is CASSGEGYNQPQNF. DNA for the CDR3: TGTGCCAGCAGCGGGGAAGGGTACAATCAGCCCCAGAATTTT.